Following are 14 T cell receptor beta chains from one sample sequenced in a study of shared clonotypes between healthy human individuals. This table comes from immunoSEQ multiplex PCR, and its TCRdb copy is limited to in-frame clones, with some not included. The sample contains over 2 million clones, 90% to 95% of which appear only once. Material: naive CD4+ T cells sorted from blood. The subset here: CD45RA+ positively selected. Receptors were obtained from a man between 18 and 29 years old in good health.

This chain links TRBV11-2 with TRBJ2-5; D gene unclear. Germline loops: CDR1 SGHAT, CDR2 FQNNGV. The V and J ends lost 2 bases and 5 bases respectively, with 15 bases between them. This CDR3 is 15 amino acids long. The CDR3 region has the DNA TGTGCCAGCAGCTTATGGGTGGGGATAGGGGAGACCCAGTACTTC. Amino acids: CASSLWVGIGETQYF.

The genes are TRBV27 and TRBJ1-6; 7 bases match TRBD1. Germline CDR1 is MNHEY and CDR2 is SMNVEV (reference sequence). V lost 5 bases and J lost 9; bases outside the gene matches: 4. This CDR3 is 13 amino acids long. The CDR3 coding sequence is TGTGCCAGCAGTGACAGGGTCAGTTCACCCCTCCACTTT. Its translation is CASSDRVSSPLHF.

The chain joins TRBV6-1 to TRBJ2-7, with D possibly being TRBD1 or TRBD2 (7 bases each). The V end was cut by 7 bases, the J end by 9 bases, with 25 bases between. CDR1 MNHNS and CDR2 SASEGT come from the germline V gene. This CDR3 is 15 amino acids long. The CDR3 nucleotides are TGTGCCAGCACCCCATCCGGGGGGACAGCCGGAGCGCAGTACTTC. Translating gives CASTPSGGTAGAQYF.

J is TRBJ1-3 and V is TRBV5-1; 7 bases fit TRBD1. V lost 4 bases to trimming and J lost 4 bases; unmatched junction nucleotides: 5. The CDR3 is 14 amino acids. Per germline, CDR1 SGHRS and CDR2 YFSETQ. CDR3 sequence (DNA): TGCGCCAGCAGCCCGGGACAGCTCGGAAACACCATATATTTT. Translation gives CASSPGQLGNTIYF.

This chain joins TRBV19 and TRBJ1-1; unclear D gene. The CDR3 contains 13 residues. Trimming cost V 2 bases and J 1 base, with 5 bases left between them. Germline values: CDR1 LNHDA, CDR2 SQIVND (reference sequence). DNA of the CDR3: TGTGCCAGTAGTATAATACGGAACACTGAAGCTTTCTTT. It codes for CASSIIRNTEAFF.

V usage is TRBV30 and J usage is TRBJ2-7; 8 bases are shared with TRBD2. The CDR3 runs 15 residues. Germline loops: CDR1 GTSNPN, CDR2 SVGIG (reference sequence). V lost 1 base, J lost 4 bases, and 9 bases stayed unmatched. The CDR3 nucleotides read TGTGCCTGGAGTGGACCGGGACTAGGTCGGTACGAGCAGTACTTC. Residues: CAWSGPGLGRYEQYF.

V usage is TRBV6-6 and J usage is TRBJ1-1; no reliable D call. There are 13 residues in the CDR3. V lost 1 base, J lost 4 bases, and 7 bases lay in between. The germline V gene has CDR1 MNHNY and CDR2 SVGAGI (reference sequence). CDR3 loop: CASSYFGVTEAFF. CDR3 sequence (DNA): TGTGCCAGCAGTTACTTCGGGGTCACTGAAGCTTTCTTT.

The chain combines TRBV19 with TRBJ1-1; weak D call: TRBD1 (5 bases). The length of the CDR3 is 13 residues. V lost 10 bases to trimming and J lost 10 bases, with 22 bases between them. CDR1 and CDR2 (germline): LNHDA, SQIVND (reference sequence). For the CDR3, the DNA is TGTGCCACTCGGGACTCTCCCCGAGGAGGAGCTTTCTTT. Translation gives CATRDSPRGGAFF.

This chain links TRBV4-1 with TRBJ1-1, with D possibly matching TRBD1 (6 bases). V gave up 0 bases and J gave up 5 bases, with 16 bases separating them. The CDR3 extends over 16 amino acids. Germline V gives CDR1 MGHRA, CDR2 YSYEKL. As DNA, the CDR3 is TGCGCCAGCAGCCAAGATTTTTGGGGGGCGCGGACTGAAGCTTTCTTT. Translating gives CASSQDFWGARTEAFF.

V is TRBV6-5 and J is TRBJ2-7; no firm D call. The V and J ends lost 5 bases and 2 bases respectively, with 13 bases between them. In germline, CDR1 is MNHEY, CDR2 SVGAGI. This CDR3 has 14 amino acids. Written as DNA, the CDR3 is TGTGCCAGCAGTCAGCTCACCCTTCCCTACGAGCAGTACTTC. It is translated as CASSQLTLPYEQYF.

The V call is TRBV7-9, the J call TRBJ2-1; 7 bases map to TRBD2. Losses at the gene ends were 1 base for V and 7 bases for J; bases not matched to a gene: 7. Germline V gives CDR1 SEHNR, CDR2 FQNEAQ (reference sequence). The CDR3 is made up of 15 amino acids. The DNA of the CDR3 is TGTGCCAGCAGCTTAGGCTGGGGACTACGAAATGAGCAGTTCTTC. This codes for CASSLGWGLRNEQFF.

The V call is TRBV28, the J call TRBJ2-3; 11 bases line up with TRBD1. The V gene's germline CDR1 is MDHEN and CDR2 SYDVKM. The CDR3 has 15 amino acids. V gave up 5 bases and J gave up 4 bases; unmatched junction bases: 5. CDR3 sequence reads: CASSIGGQGADTQYF. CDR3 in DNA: TGTGCCAGCAGTATTGGGGGACAGGGGGCAGATACGCAGTATTTT. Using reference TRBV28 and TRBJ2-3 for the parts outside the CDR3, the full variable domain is DVKVTQSSRYLVKRTGEKVFLECVQDMDHENMFWYRQDPGLGLRLIYFSYDVKMKEKGDIPEGYSVSREKKERFSLILESASTNQTSMYLCASSIGGQGADTQYFGPGTRLTVL.

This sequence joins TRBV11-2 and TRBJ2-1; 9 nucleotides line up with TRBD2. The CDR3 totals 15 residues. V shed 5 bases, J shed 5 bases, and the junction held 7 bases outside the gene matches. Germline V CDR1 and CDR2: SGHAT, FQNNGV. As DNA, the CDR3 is TGTGCCAGCAGCGTACCGGGACTAGCCCACAATGAGCAGTTCTTC. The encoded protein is CASSVPGLAHNEQFF.

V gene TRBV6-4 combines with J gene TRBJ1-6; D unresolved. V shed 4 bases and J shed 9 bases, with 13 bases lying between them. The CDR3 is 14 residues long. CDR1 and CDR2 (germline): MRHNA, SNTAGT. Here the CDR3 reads CASSALPAGSPLHF. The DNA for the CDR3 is TGTGCCAGCAGTGCACTCCCGGCGGGTTCACCCCTCCACTTT.